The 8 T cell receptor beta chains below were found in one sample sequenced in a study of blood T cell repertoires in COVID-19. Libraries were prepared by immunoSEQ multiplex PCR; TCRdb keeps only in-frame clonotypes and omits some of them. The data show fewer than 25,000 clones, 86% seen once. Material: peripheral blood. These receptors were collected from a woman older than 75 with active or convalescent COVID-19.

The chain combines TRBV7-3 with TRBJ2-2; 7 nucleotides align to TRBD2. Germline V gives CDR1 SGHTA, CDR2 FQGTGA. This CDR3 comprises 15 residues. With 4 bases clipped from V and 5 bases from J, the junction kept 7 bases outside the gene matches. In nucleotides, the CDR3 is TGTGCCAGCAGCTCTGGGGCGGGAGTTACCGGGGAGCTGTTTTTT. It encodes CASSSGAGVTGELFF. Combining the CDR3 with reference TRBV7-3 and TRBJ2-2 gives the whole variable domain GAGVSQTPSNKVTEKGKYVELRCDPISGHTALYWYRQSLGQGPEFLIYFQGTGAADDSGLPNDRFFAVRPEGSVSTLKIQRTERGDSAVYLCASSSGAGVTGELFFGEGSRLTVL.

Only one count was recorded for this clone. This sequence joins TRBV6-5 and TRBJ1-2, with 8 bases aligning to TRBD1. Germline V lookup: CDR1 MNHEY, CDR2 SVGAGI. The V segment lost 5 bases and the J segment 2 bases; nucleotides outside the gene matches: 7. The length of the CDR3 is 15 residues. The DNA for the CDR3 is TGTGCCAGCAGTCGCTCCAGGACAGGGAACTATGGCTACACCTTC. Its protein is CASSRSRTGNYGYTF.

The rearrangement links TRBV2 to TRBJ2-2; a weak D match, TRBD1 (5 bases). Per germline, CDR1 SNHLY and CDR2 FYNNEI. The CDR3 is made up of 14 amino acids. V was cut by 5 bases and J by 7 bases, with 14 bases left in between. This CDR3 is CASSPQGIGGELFF. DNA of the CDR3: TGTGCCAGCAGTCCCCAGGGAATCGGCGGGGAGCTGTTTTTT.

CDR3 DNA sequence: TGTGCCAGCAGCTTCTCTTCCGGGACAGGGGGTGGCTATGGCTACACCTTC. This encodes CASSFSSGTGGGYGYTF. The chain combines TRBV11-2 with TRBJ1-2, with 11 bases identical to TRBD1. The CDR3 has 17 amino acids. Germline trimming cut 3 bases from V and 4 bases from J; bases unmatched to any gene: 10. The germline V gene has CDR1 SGHAT and CDR2 FQNNGV.

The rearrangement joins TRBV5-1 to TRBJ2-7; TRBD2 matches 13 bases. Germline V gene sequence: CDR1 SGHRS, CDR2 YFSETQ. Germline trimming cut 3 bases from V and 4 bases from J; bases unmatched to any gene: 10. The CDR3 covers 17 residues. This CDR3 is CASSSGLAGAGIYEQYF. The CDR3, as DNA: TGCGCCAGCAGCTCCGGACTAGCGGGGGCCGGAATTTACGAGCAGTACTTC.

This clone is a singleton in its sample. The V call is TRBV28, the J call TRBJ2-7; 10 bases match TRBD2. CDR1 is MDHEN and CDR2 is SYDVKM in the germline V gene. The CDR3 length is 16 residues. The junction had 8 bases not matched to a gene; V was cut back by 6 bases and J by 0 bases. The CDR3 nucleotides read TGTGCCAGCAGGGATCTAGCGGGGGCAAGCTCCTACGAGCAGTACTTC. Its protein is CASRDLAGASSYEQYF.

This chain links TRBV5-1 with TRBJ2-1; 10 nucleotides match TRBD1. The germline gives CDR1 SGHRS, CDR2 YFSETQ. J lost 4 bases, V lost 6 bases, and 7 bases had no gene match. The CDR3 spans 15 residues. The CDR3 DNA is TGCGCCAGCAACCCGGACAGGGGGGCGTACAATGAGCAGTTCTTC. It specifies CASNPDRGAYNEQFF.

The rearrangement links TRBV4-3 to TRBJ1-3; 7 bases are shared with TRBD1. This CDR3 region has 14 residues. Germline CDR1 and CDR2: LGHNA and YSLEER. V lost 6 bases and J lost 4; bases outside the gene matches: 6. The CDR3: CASSRGPDGNTIYF. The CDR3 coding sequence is TGCGCCAGCAGTAGGGGGCCCGACGGAAACACCATATATTTT.